The 32 T cell receptor beta chains below all came from one sample that was sequenced in a study of blood T cells in healthy people across ages. PCR was performed a second time for roughly 7 to 12 cycles using a sample-barcoded 5' primer and a J-beta primer mix. TCRdb reanalysed the 5' RACE reads using MiXCR and keeps one entry per CDR3 protein. The table lists 540,000 or so distinct CDR3 sequences, around 24% of them singletons. These data were likewise used in another study, on T cells of mothers and their children.

The sequenced sample consisted of blood. These TCRs come from a boy aged 5-17 years in good health.

This clonotype turned up a few times. The V and J genes are TRBV28 and TRBJ2-4; TRBD1 or TRBD2 may be the D gene (6 bases each). CDR3 length: 15 amino acids. With 1 base removed from V and 8 bases from J, the gap between germline ends came to 15 bases. CDR1 and CDR2 (germline): MDHEN, SYDVKM. In DNA form, the CDR3 reads TGTGCCAGCAGTTTATCGTATAGGGGGGAGGACATTCAGTACTTC. Translated, it gives CASSLSYRGEDIQYF.

The chain is built from TRBV2 and TRBJ2-3; TRBD2 might be the D (5 bases). This CDR3 is 14 amino acids long. The germline V gene encodes CDR1 SNHLY and CDR2 FYNNEI. The V gene lost 11 bases and the J gene lost 2 bases, with 17 bases spanning the gap. CDR3 DNA: TGTGCCGCAGTCGTGCGGGCCGACACAGATACGCAGTATTTT. This sequence encodes CAAVVRADTDTQYF.

This clonotype has more than one count but fewer than ten. This sequence joins TRBV28 and TRBJ2-7; possibly TRBD2 for D (6 bases). The CDR3 runs 15 residues. V lost 3 bases to trimming and J lost 1 base, with 13 bases between them. Germline CDR1 MDHEN, CDR2 SYDVKM. The CDR3 reads CASSFAGRTSYEQYF. The CDR3 DNA is TGTGCCAGCAGTTTTGCGGGGCGGACTTCCTACGAGCAGTACTTC.

This clonotype was counted a few times. CDR3 sequence: CASSQDLSGGFTDTQYF. Written as DNA, the CDR3 is TGTGCCAGCAGCCAAGATCTGAGCGGGGGTTTTACAGATACGCAGTATTTT. This chain joins TRBV4-2 and TRBJ2-3; 8 bases align to TRBD2. This CDR3 spans 17 amino acids. V was pared by 0 bases and J by 3 bases, with 8 bases of the junction left unmatched. Per the germline V gene, CDR1 is LGHNA and CDR2 is YNFKEQ.

This rearrangement joins TRBV28 to TRBJ2-7; 8 bases map to TRBD1. V lost 6 bases to trimming and J lost 2 bases; unmatched junction nucleotides: 9. From germline, CDR1 is MDHEN and CDR2 SYDVKM. The length of the CDR3 is 15 residues. The DNA for the CDR3 is TGTGCCAGCAGCCACCATCCACAGGGGGCCTACGAGCAGTACTTC. It specifies CASSHHPQGAYEQYF. Full variable domain (missing parts from reference TRBV28 and TRBJ2-7): DVKVTQSSRYLVKRTGEKVFLECVQDMDHENMFWYRQDPGLGLRLIYFSYDVKMKEKGDIPEGYSVSREKKERFSLILESASTNQTSMYLCASSHHPQGAYEQYFGPGTRLTVT.

This chain joins TRBV28 and TRBJ2-5; 7 bases fit TRBD2. In germline, CDR1 is MDHEN, CDR2 SYDVKM. V gave up 5 bases and J gave up 3 bases; unmatched junction bases: 6. The CDR3 loop spans 14 amino acids. The CDR3 nucleotides read TGTGCCAGCAGTATAGCGGGCTACAAAGAGACCCAGTACTTC. This encodes CASSIAGYKETQYF.

V usage is TRBV7-9 and J usage is TRBJ2-3, with 7 bases lining up with TRBD1. This CDR3 comprises 19 residues. Per the germline V gene, CDR1 is SEHNR and CDR2 is FQNEAQ (reference sequence). The trim removed 3 bases at V and 0 bases at J, leaving 15 bases unmatched. CDR3 sequence: CASSLSWVQTGRSTDTQYF. The CDR3 region has the DNA TGTGCCAGCAGCTTGTCTTGGGTCCAGACAGGGCGGAGCACAGATACGCAGTATTTT.

The chain employs TRBV4-3 and TRBJ2-2; tentatively, D is TRBD1 (7 bases). This CDR3 is built from 15 residues. With 0 bases removed from V and 6 bases from J, the gap between germline ends came to 11 bases. Germline CDR1 LGHNA, CDR2 YSLEER. The CDR3 DNA follows: TGCGCCAGCAGCCAAGAACTCAGGGGGGCCGGGGAGCTGTTTTTT. Encoded protein: CASSQELRGAGELFF.

This chain links TRBV7-2 with TRBJ2-1, with D perhaps matching TRBD1 or TRBD2 (5 bases each). The CDR3 spans 13 residues. Trimming removed 7 bases at V and 6 bases at J, with 13 bases between. Germline V CDR1 and CDR2: SGHTA, FQGNSA. This CDR3 is CASTPGRLNEQFF. DNA for the CDR3: TGTGCCAGCACCCCGGGGCGCCTCAATGAGCAGTTCTTC.

This clonotype appeared a few times. An end of the junction differs from the germline gene, which may be a read error. CDR3 sequence reads: CSTYFPGQGGLEQSF. Here the CDR3 DNA reads TGCAGTACATACTTTCCGGGACAGGGTGGATTGGAGCAGTCCTTC. The chain has TRBV20-1 and TRBJ2-1, with TRBD1 matching 9 bases. This CDR3 has 15 residues. Per the germline V gene, CDR1 is DFQATT and CDR2 is SNEGSKA (reference sequence).

This clonotype was detected only a few times. The chain uses TRBV25-1 and TRBJ2-5; D uncertain. The CDR3 sequence is 13 residues long. Trimming shortened V by 1 base and J by 11 bases, and 14 bases separated the two germline ends. The germline gives CDR1 MGHDK, CDR2 SYGVNS. The CDR3 DNA follows: TGTGCCAGCAGTGAATTCGGTGGCCGGAAGCAGTACTTC. Protein sequence: CASSEFGGRKQYF.

The chain combines TRBV2 with TRBJ2-1; D may be TRBD1 (5 bases). Trimming removed 4 bases from V and 0 bases from J, with 10 bases in between. Per the germline V gene, CDR1 is SNHLY and CDR2 is FYNNEI. The CDR3 consists of 15 residues. The CDR3 DNA is TGTGCCAGCAGTGGAAGACAGATCTCCTACAATGAGCAGTTCTTC. Translated: CASSGRQISYNEQFF.

This clonotype was found a few times. The chain combines TRBV7-9 with TRBJ2-7; 7 bases are a match to TRBD2. This CDR3 comprises 14 residues. The V gene's germline CDR1 is SEHNR and CDR2 FQNEAQ (reference sequence). Trimming removed 5 bases from V and 7 bases from J; junction bases left unmatched: 11. The CDR3 DNA reads TGTGCCAGCAGCGAAGGACTAGATCTCGGGGAGCAGTACTTC. The encoded protein is CASSEGLDLGEQYF.

Ten or more counts support this clonotype. This chain joins TRBV25-1 and TRBJ1-4, with D possibly matching TRBD1 (6 bases). This CDR3 spans 15 amino acids. Trimming took off 3 bases at V and 8 bases at J, with 16 bases between the two ends. Germline V gene data show CDR1 as MGHDK and CDR2 as SYGVNS. In nucleotides, the CDR3 is TGTGCCAGCAGTGACCCCACGGGGGCAAGGGAAAAACTGTTTTTT. Protein: CASSDPTGAREKLFF.

This clonotype was picked up many times. The rearrangement joins TRBV29-1 to TRBJ2-3, with 8 bases aligning to TRBD2. The junction had 12 bases not matched to a gene; V was cut back by 6 bases and J by 4 bases. The CDR3 spans 15 residues. Germline CDR1 is SQVTM and CDR2 is ANQGSEA. The CDR3 sequence is CSVDPGLGSPDTQYF. The CDR3 nucleotides read TGCAGCGTGGACCCGGGACTAGGAAGCCCAGATACGCAGTATTTT.

Ten or more counts support this clonotype. A read error may account for a junction end that differs from germline. This sequence joins TRBV7-9 and TRBJ2-1, with no clear D. The germline V gene has CDR1 SEHNR and CDR2 FQNEAQ (reference sequence). The length of the CDR3 is 13 residues. CDR3 DNA sequence: TGCGCCAGCAGCTTGGGCCCTAACAATGAGCAGTTCTTC. It is translated as CASSLGPNNEQFF.

The rearrangement uses TRBV29-1 and TRBJ1-4; D is possibly TRBD1 (5 bases). Per germline, CDR1 SQVTM and CDR2 ANQGSEA. Trimming pared 7 bases from V and 6 bases from J, leaving 15 bases between. The CDR3 totals 13 residues. The CDR3 spells CSATTGVDEKLFF. In DNA form, the CDR3 reads TGCAGCGCTACCACAGGTGTTGATGAAAAACTGTTTTTT.

This clonotype was seen a few times. This sequence joins TRBV4-1 and TRBJ2-1; 10 bases agree with TRBD1. The J call may be faulty, since TRBJ2-5 better matches the DNA end. Germline-derived CDR1 and CDR2 are MGHRA and YSYEKL. The CDR3 totals 15 residues. The CDR3 DNA sequence: TGCGCCAGCAGCCTCGGACAGGGGGGTGTAGAGACCCAGTACTTC. Translated: CASSLGQGGVETQYF.

This clonotype was detected only a few times. The CDR3 DNA is TGTGCCACCAGCAGTGGGACTACACGCGAGCAGTACTTC. As protein: CATSSGTTREQYF. V gene TRBV15 combines with J gene TRBJ2-7; 7 nucleotides agree with TRBD2. V lost 3 bases and J lost 6; bases outside the gene matches: 5. Germline V gene lookup returns CDR1 LNHNV and CDR2 YYDKDF (reference sequence). The CDR3 has 13 amino acids.

The chain employs TRBV20-1 and TRBJ2-5; 9 nucleotides align to TRBD1. TRBJ2-7 explains the end of the DNA better; the J call may be wrong. The CDR3 is 18 amino acids. Germline values: CDR1 DFQATT, CDR2 SNEGSKA (reference sequence). CDR3 amino acids: CSARELTSDRGAFYEQYF. The CDR3 coding sequence is TGCAGTGCTAGAGAACTGACTTCGGACAGGGGAGCCTTCTACGAGCAGTACTTC.

This clonotype appeared a few times. J is TRBJ2-6 and V is TRBV7-9; tentative D call: TRBD2 (6 bases). V was cut by 5 bases and J by 4 bases, with 12 bases left in between. The CDR3 extends over 15 amino acids. Germline V gene data show CDR1 as SEHNR and CDR2 as FQNEAQ (reference sequence). CDR3 in DNA: TGTGCCAGCAGCGGGGGGAGTCCCGGGGCCAACGTCCTGACTTTC. Translating it yields CASSGGSPGANVLTF. Supplemented by reference TRBV7-9 and TRBJ2-6, the full variable domain reads DTGVSQNPRHKITKRGQNVTFRCDPISEHNRLYWYRQTLGQGPEFLTYFQNEAQLEKSRLLSDRFSAERPKGSFSTLEIQRTEQGDSAMYLCASSGGSPGANVLTFGAGSRLTVL.

The chain joins TRBV7-8 to TRBJ2-6; possible D gene TRBD2, 5 bases. Germline loops: CDR1 SGHVS, CDR2 FQNEAQ. The CDR3 loop spans 17 amino acids. Trimming took off 5 bases at V and 2 bases at J, with 16 bases between the two ends. The CDR3 DNA reads TGTGCCAGCAGCAGGCAGGCAGCGGTTCCTGGGGCCAACGTCCTGACTTTC. This translates into CASSRQAAVPGANVLTF.

This sequence joins TRBV6-2 or TRBV6-3 and TRBJ1-1, with D possibly matching TRBD1 (5 bases). The CDR3 runs 15 residues. Trimming left V 0 bases short and J 4 bases short, with 12 bases between. Germline V gives CDR1 MNHEY, CDR2 SVGEGT. The CDR3 sequence: CASSYSPKGFTEAFF. CDR3 bases: TGTGCCAGCAGTTACTCCCCGAAGGGGTTCACTGAAGCTTTCTTT.

V gene TRBV7-9 combines with J gene TRBJ2-2; 7 bases line up with TRBD1. V was pared by 5 bases and J by 0 bases, with 3 bases of the junction left unmatched. CDR1 SEHNR and CDR2 FQNEAQ come from the germline V gene (reference sequence). The CDR3 totals 15 residues. The CDR3 loop reads CASSATGANTGELFF. The CDR3 DNA reads TGTGCCAGCAGCGCTACAGGGGCGAACACCGGGGAGCTGTTTTTT.

This chain links TRBV2 with TRBJ2-5; D is ambiguous. TRBJ2-1 matches the DNA end more closely, so the J call is doubtful. The CDR3 sequence is 13 residues long. CDR1 is SNHLY and CDR2 is FYNNEI in the germline V gene. CDR3: CASSELAVGEQFF. The DNA for the CDR3 is TGTGCCAGCAGTGAACTTGCCGTAGGTGAGCAGTTCTTC.

The chain uses TRBV12-3 or TRBV12-4 and TRBJ2-1; D not certain. V was cut by 5 bases and J by 4 bases, with 21 bases left in between. CDR3 size: 17 residues. Here the CDR3 reads CASSPRSRPTTYNEQFF. The CDR3 DNA reads as TGTGCCAGCAGTCCCCGATCTAGGCCTACCACATACAATGAGCAGTTCTTC.

This chain connects TRBV20-1 to TRBJ2-7, with D possibly being TRBD2 (7 bases). The CDR3 is 15 residues long. Germline loops: CDR1 DFQATT, CDR2 SNEGSKA (reference sequence). V lost 5 bases and J lost 0, with 17 bases in between. CDR3 DNA: TGCAGTGCTGGGGGGGGCGGAGGGAACTCCTACGAGCAGTACTTC. This sequence encodes CSAGGGGGNSYEQYF.

The chain couples TRBV5-1 to TRBJ2-3, with 7 bases that match TRBD2. From germline, CDR1 is SGHRS and CDR2 YFSETQ. The CDR3 loop spans 15 amino acids. The V segment lost 4 bases and the J segment 6 bases; nucleotides outside the gene matches: 11. The CDR3: CASSAGLVPGDTQYF. In DNA, the CDR3 is TGCGCCAGCAGCGCCGGACTAGTTCCTGGGGATACGCAGTATTTT.

This clonotype was observed many times. The junction shows a germline mismatch at one end, possibly a read error. The chain employs TRBV5-1 and TRBJ2-3; 7 nucleotides line up with TRBD1. This CDR3 region has 15 residues. CDR1 SGHRS and CDR2 YFSETQ come from the germline V gene. The chain's CDR3 is CASSLAQGGTDTQYF. The CDR3 nucleotides are TGTGCCAGCAGCTTAGCGCAGGGGGGCACAGATACGCAGTATTTT.

The chain carries TRBV20-1 and TRBJ2-3; TRBD2 matches at 7 bases. CDR3 length: 16 amino acids. The ends lost 1 base at V and 1 base at J; junction bases unmatched: 8. Germline values: CDR1 DFQATT, CDR2 SNEGSKA (reference sequence). The CDR3 sequence is CSARVPAGRGTDTQYF. The CDR3 coding sequence is TGCAGTGCTAGAGTCCCAGCGGGAAGGGGCACAGATACGCAGTATTTT.

The chain carries TRBV20-1 and TRBJ2-1; 11 nucleotides line up with TRBD2. V trimming: 3 bases; J trimming: 8 bases; junction bases outside the gene matches: 6. CDR1 and CDR2 from the germline V gene are DFQATT and SNEGSKA (reference sequence). The CDR3 covers 14 residues. CDR3 in DNA: TGCAGTGCTAGGCTACTAGCGGGAGTGGATGAGCAGTTCTTC. It translates to CSARLLAGVDEQFF.

V is TRBV7-3 and J is TRBJ2-3; maybe TRBD1 (6 bases). Germline V gene data show CDR1 as SGHTA and CDR2 as FQGTGA. Trimming left V 5 bases short and J 0 bases short, with 18 bases between. The CDR3 has 17 residues. In DNA form, the CDR3 reads TGTGCCAGCAGCAATTTCGCCCGGACAGTTAGCACAGATACGCAGTATTTT. Its protein is CASSNFARTVSTDTQYF. Full variable domain (rest looked up from reference TRBV7-3 and TRBJ2-3): GAGVSQTPSNKVTEKGKYVELRCDPISGHTALYWYRQSLGQGPEFLIYFQGTGAADDSGLPNDRFFAVRPEGSVSTLKIQRTERGDSAVYLCASSNFARTVSTDTQYFGPGTRLTVL.